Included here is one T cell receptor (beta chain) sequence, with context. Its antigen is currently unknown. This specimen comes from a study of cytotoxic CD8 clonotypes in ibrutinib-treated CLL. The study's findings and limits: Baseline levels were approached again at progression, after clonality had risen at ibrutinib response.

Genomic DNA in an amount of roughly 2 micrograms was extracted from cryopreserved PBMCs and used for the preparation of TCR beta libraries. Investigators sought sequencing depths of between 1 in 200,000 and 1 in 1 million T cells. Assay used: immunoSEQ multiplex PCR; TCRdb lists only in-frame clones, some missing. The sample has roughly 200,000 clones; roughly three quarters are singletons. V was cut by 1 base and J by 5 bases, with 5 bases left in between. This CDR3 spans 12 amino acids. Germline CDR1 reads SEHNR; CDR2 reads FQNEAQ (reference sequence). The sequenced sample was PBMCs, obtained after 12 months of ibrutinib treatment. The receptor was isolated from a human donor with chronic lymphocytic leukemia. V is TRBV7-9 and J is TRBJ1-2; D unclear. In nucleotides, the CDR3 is TGTGCCAGCAGCTTAGGACTGTATGGCTACACCTTC. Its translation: CASSLGLYGYTF. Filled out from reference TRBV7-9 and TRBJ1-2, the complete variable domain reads DTGVSQNPRHKITKRGQNVTFRCDPISEHNRLYWYRQTLGQGPEFLTYFQNEAQLEKSRLLSDRFSAERPKGSFSTLEIQRTEQGDSAMYLCASSLGLYGYTFGSGTRLTVV.